This entry features one TCR beta chain sequence. No antigen is known for it. This entry comes from a study of blood T cells in healthy people across ages. Study-wide findings and caveats: The recorded TCR beta diversity per million T cells decreased in a roughly linear manner with age.

Then a second PCR, running about 6 to 11 cycles, was carried out with a sample-barcoded 5' primer and a J-beta primer mix. TCRdb redid the calling of the 5' RACE reads with MiXCR, one entry per CDR3 protein. The sample carries more than 900,000 distinct CDR3 sequences, roughly a quarter recorded once. The CDR3 sequence is 16 residues long. V was shortened by 5 bases and J by 0 bases, with 16 bases between the two germline ends. CDR1 DFQATT and CDR2 SNEGSKA come from the germline V gene (reference sequence). These data also formed part of another study, on T cells of mothers and their children.

The chain recombines TRBV20-1 with TRBJ1-4; D is perhaps TRBD1 (6 bases). The receptor was isolated from a girl under 10 years old in good health. The sample comprised blood. The CDR3 protein is CSAPEGGIATNEKLFF. CDR3 nucleotide sequence: TGCAGTGCTCCCGAAGGGGGGATTGCAACTAATGAAAAACTGTTTTTT.